This record covers a single T cell receptor (beta chain). Produced via immunoSEQ multiplex PCR; TCRdb's table is partial and in-frame only. The sample holds around 99,000 clones, about 85% seen once. The CDR3 consists of 15 residues. This specimen comes from a study of T cell responses to AZD1222 COVID-19 vaccine. Sequenced material: peripheral blood, taken 28 days after the second AZD1222 dose. The rearrangement links TRBV21-1 to TRBJ2-7. TRBV21-1 corresponds to a pseudogene. The receptor's source is an adult who received the AZD1222 COVID-19 vaccine. The CDR3 nucleotides are TGTGCCAGCAGCAAAGTGGGACGGAGCTCCTACGAGCAGTACTTC. Translating gives CASSKVGRSSYEQYF.